The rows below give T cell receptor beta chains drawn from one sample of a study of cytomegalovirus exposure and HLA in healthy donors. The method was immunoSEQ multiplex PCR; TCRdb's version includes in-frame clones alone and lacks a portion of them. This sample has about 240,000 clones; about 83% occur once, and the top ten carry less than 3%. The specimen sequenced was PBMCs. The receptors shown here come from a man aged 18 to 30 in good health and CMV-seronegative. Each CDR3 is given with its conserved first and last residue. D genes are given only for firm matches. The size of a clone is reported for some rows only, either as once, few or many, or as a class for expanded clones.

15 TRBJ1-4 TRBV5-1 . . TGCGCCAGCAGCTGGACAGAACCAACTAATGAAAAACTGTTTTTT CASSWTEPTNEKLFF
16 TRBJ2-7 TRBV4-1 . TRBD2 TGCGCCAGCAGCCAAGTCCTCGGGGGGGAGGAGGACGAGCAGTACTTC CASSQVLGGEEDEQYF
15 TRBJ2-2 TRBV27 . . TGTGCCAGCAGTATAGGGGGGGAGGGAACCGGGGAGCTGTTTTTT CASSIGGEGTGELFF
15 TRBJ1-1 TRBV5-1 . . TGCGCCAGCAGCCCACAGGGATGGTGGAACACTGAAGCTTTCTTT CASSPQGWWNTEAFF
14 TRBJ2-4 TRBV28 . . TGTGCCAGCAGTTTATCTTCAGGGGCCAACATTCAGTACTTC CASSLSSGANIQYF
14 TRBJ2-7 TRBV10-3 . TRBD1 TGTGCCATCAGTGAGTCGACAGGGTCCTACGAGCAGTACTTC CAISESTGSYEQYF
13 TRBJ2-1 TRBV27 . . TGTGCCAGCAGGCGGTCATCCTACAATGAGCAGTTCTTC CASRRSSYNEQFF
14 TRBJ2-7 TRBV28 . TRBD1 TGTGCCAGCAACTCGCCGGACAGGGGCTACGAGCAGTACTTC CASNSPDRGYEQYF
17 TRBJ2-3 TRBV4-1 . TRBD2 TGCGCCAGCAGCCAAGAGTTCCTAGCGGACCTCACAGATACGCAGTATTTT CASSQEFLADLTDTQYF
12 TRBJ1-1 TRBV28 . . TGTGCCAGCAGTTTACTTTCTACTAAAGCTTTCTTT CASSLLSTKAFF
13 TRBJ1-5 TRBV11-2 . . TGTGCCAGCAGCCGGGACTTTAATCAGCCCCAGCATTTT CASSRDFNQPQHF
14 TRBJ2-5 TRBV7-9 once . TGTGCCAGCCTTCTCTCCGGGGGCCAAGAGACCCAGTACTTC CASLLSGGQETQYF
12 TRBJ2-2 TRBV7-2 . . TGTGCCACCACGCGCGGTACCGGGGAGCTGTTTTTT CATTRGTGELFF
12 TRBJ1-3 TRBV7-9 few TRBD1 TGTGCCAGCAGCTTCGAGGACAGGGATGGTTATTTT CASSFEDRDGYF
15 TRBJ2-5 TRBV10-1 . TRBD2 TGCGCCAGCAGTCCCACTAGCGGGGGTCGCGAGACCCAGTACTTC CASSPTSGGRETQYF
14 TRBJ2-5 TRBV27 . . TGTGCCAGCAGTCCGGTGGGGGGGCGGGAGACCCAGTACTTC CASSPVGGRETQYF
16 TRBJ1-3 TRBV5-1 . . TGCGCCAGCAGCTTCCTGGCGAGGGAAGCGGGAAACACCATATATTTT CASSFLAREAGNTIYF
15 TRBJ2-6 TRBV7-9 . . TGTGCCAGCAGCTTATCAGGGTCTGGGGCCAACGTCCTGACTTTC CASSLSGSGANVLTF
15 TRBJ2-7 TRBV7-9 . TRBD2 TGTGCCAGCAGCACCATAGCGGGAGGCCCCTACGAGCAGTACTTC CASSTIAGGPYEQYF
12 TRBJ1-1 TRBV6-5 . TRBD1 TGTGCCATCGGGACAGGGAACACTGAAGCTTTCTTT CAIGTGNTEAFF
13 TRBJ2-7 TRBV6-5 . . TGTGCCAGCAGCCCCCACGGGGAGTTCGGGGAGTACTTC CASSPHGEFGEYF
16 TRBJ2-7 TRBV12-2 . . TGTGCAAGTCGCTTAATTGGAGGACAGAGGACCTACGAGCAGTACTTC CASRLIGGQRTYEQYF
13 TRBJ2-1 TRBV6-5 once TRBD2 TGTGCCAGCAGACCCGGAGCCGGGACTAGCTGGTTCTTC CASRPGAGTSWFF
14 TRBJ2-5 TRBV7-7 . . TGTGCTAGCAGCCCCTTTGGGGGGATTGAGACCCAGTACTTC CASSPFGGIETQYF
15 TRBJ1-5 TRBV28 . TRBD1 TGTGCCAGCAGTACTCCGGGACAGGGCTATCAGCCCCAGCATTTT CASSTPGQGYQPQHF
16 TRBJ1-4 TRBV5-1 . TRBD1 TGCGCCAGCAGCTTACAAACAACAGGGGTTAATGAAAAACTGTTTTTT CASSLQTTGVNEKLFF
16 TRBJ2-1 TRBV4-3 . TRBD2 TGCGCCAGCAGCCATGGGGGCGGGAGGACGTATGATGAGCAGTTCTTC CASSHGGGRTYDEQFF
15 TRBJ2-1 TRBV2 once TRBD2 TGTGCCAGCAGCCCCGGGAGGAGCTCCTACAATGAGCAGTTCTTC CASSPGRSSYNEQFF
11 TRBJ2-3 TRBV5-8 . . TGTGCCAGCAGCTTTATCGATACGCAGTATTTT CASSFIDTQYF
14 TRBJ2-7 TRBV5-1 . . TGCGCCAGCAGCTTGACGCGGTCCTCCTACGAGCAGTACTTC CASSLTRSSYEQYF
15 TRBJ1-6 TRBV27 . . TGTGCCAGCAGTTTATCGGGGAGCTATAATTCACCCCTCCACTTT CASSLSGSYNSPLHF
15 TRBJ2-1 TRBV2 . TRBD2 TGTGCCAGCAGTGCTTCTAGCGGTTGGGACAATGAGCAGTTCTTC CASSASSGWDNEQFF
13 TRBJ2-7 TRBV4-3 . . TGCGCCAGCAGCCAAGAGCGGGGCTACGAGCAGTACTTC CASSQERGYEQYF
14 TRBJ1-1 TRBV9 once . TGTGCCAGCAGCGTAGTGGCAGGGAACACTGAAGCTTTCTTT CASSVVAGNTEAFF
15 TRBJ1-5 TRBV5-1 once . TGCGCCAGCAGCTTGATCTCGGGGGGTAGTCAGCCCCAGCATTTT CASSLISGGSQPQHF
13 TRBJ2-2 TRBV10-3 few . TGTGCCATCATGGCAGTGAACACCGGGGAGCTGTTTTTT CAIMAVNTGELFF
15 TRBJ2-7 TRBV7-2 few TRBD2 TGTGCCAGCAGCTTATTTGCGGGGGATCCCTACGAGCAGTACTTC CASSLFAGDPYEQYF
15 TRBJ1-5 TRBV6-5 . TRBD1 TGTGCCAGCAGTCAGGGGGCAGGGAGGAATCAGCCCCAGCATTTT CASSQGAGRNQPQHF
13 TRBJ1-1 TRBV27 . . TGTGCCAGCAGTTTAACCCGGCGGACTGAAGCTTTCTTT CASSLTRRTEAFF
13 TRBJ2-5 TRBV10-3 . TRBD1 TGTGCCATCAGGGTAGACAGGGAAGAGACCCAGTACTTC CAIRVDREETQYF
13 TRBJ1-5 TRBV5-1 once . TGCGCCAGCAGGGGGGGGCATAATCAGCCCCAGCATTTT CASRGGHNQPQHF
13 TRBJ2-7 TRBV28 . TRBD2 TGTGCCAGCAGTTTAGCGGGAGACTACGAGCAGTACTTC CASSLAGDYEQYF
14 TRBJ2-7 TRBV27 . TRBD2 TGTGCCAGCAGTTCTGGGCTAGCGGGACTTGAGCAGTACTTC CASSSGLAGLEQYF
16 TRBJ2-1 TRBV6-5 . TRBD2 TGTGCCAGCAGTTACTCCCCCCGACTAGCGAACAATGAGCAGTTCTTC CASSYSPRLANNEQFF
14 TRBJ1-4 TRBV4-2 . TRBD1 TGTGCCAGCAGCCGGGACAGGGGAGTCGAAAAACTGTTTTTT CASSRDRGVEKLFF
12 TRBJ2-7 TRBV28 few TRBD2 TGTGCCAGCACAGCGGGAGTTCGCGAGCAGTACTTC CASTAGVREQYF
12 TRBJ2-1 TRBV7-2 . TRBD2 TGTGCCAGCAGCTTGCCGGGAGGGCCGCAGTTCTTC CASSLPGGPQFF
15 TRBJ1-2 TRBV28 . . TGTGCCAGCAGTGACGACAGCAATGCCCTCTATGGCTACACCTTC CASSDDSNALYGYTF
15 TRBJ2-3 TRBV7-2 . TRBD2 TGTGCCAGCAGCTTTGGGGGACTAGCGGGAGATACGCAGTATTTT CASSFGGLAGDTQYF
14 TRBJ2-7 TRBV27 . TRBD1 TGTGCCAGCAGAATCGGGACAGGGTCTCGCGAGCAGTACTTC CASRIGTGSREQYF
15 TRBJ2-2 TRBV27 . TRBD2 TGTGCCAGCAGTTCGGGACTAGTTAGGGCCGGGGAGCTGTTTTTT CASSSGLVRAGELFF
13 TRBJ2-1 TRBV4-3 . . TGCGCCAGCAGCCTCCTCCAATCGGATGAGCAGTTCTTC CASSLLQSDEQFF
14 TRBJ2-1 TRBV2 . . TGTGCCAGCAGTGAAAACGTACTCTACAATGAGCAGTTCTTC CASSENVLYNEQFF
15 TRBJ2-5 TRBV7-6 few TRBD1 TGTGCCAGCAGCTTGGGGACAGTCGTCAGAGAGACCCAGTACTTC CASSLGTVVRETQYF
14 TRBJ2-7 TRBV27 . TRBD1 TGTGCCAGCAGTGGGACCGGGACAGCCTACGAGCAGTACTTC CASSGTGTAYEQYF
15 TRBJ2-7 TRBV27 . . TGTGCCAGCAGTTCTACAGGGGAGGTTGCGTACGAGCAGTACTTC CASSSTGEVAYEQYF
14 TRBJ2-7 TRBV27 . TRBD1 TGTGCCAGCAGCCGGGGGACAGGGTACTACGAGCAGTACTTC CASSRGTGYYEQYF
14 TRBJ2-1 TRBV29-1 once TRBD2 TGCAGCGGGGGGACTAGCGTCTCCTACAATGAGCAGTTCTTC CSGGTSVSYNEQFF